Given below is one T cell receptor beta chain in context. Its recognized antigen is unknown. Qualities for individual bases were not recorded, and no much larger clone is one base off. The CDR3, from cysteine to phenylalanine, totals 14 residues. The kept DNA is CDR3 alone, 42 bases in frame from the first base. Sequences MNHEY (CDR1) and SVGEGT (CDR2) are obtained from the germline V gene. The roughly 39 donors, aged about 6 to 100 years, were systemically healthy Caucasian individuals from Russia. About 9.6 milliliters of peripheral blood were collected from each donor into EDTA-treated Vacutainer tubes. Ficoll-Paque density-gradient centrifugation was used to isolate PBMCs, with at least 6 million per sample. Trizol reagent was used to extract total RNA from PBMCs, with at least 5 micrograms per sample. Naive CD45RAhigh/CD27high T cell percentages were measured by flow cytometry on a PBMC aliquot from every donor.

This specimen comes from a study of blood T cells in healthy people across ages (dated by TCRdb to between 2015 and 2016). As for the study more broadly: In model experiments, template switching captured about one uniquely barcoded TCR beta cDNA molecule for every two T cells. Age-related changes in TCR beta repertoire diversity were measured in the study by deep sequencing normalized with unique cDNA molecular identifiers. The donors were divided into four age groups: young (average roughly 15 years), middle-aged (around 41), aged (approximately 62) and long-lived (about 84). Two additional independent replicas of 1 million unique cDNA reads from the same blood draw were analyzed for two donors (one aged 18 to 29 and one aged 80 or older). To avoid experimental bias, donors of different ages were spread randomly across the sequencing lanes. The investigation overall reported the following: Because donor CMV infection status was unknown, age-related changes in expanded clonotypes were potentially confounded. Conclusive comparison of naive and antigen-experienced compartments was prevented by the profiling of bulk unsorted PBMCs. There was a strong correlation between observed TCR beta diversity and the percentage of naive T cells measured by flow cytometry. Observed TCR beta diversity per million T cells fell roughly linearly with age, and a significant reduction was already apparent by age about 43. Estimates of total diversity based on one million sequenced T cells were regarded as lower bounds and as underestimates. The long-lived group showed more naive CD4+ T cells, fewer expanded clones and increased TCR diversity than the aged group, suggesting age selection.

Library preparation used 5' RACE. Sequencer: Illumina HiSeq 2500. A second PCR of roughly 6 to 11 cycles was performed with a sample-barcoded 5' primer and a J-beta primer mix. A unique molecular identifier was introduced onto each TCR beta cDNA molecule by a template-switch 5' adaptor carrying 12 random nucleotides. Each sample yielded at least 2.5 million CDR3-containing paired-end reads. First-strand cDNA was synthesized from all RNA with the Mint cDNA synthesis kit, primed by a TRBC-specific oligonucleotide. After uracil-DNA glycosylase treatment, a first 18-cycle PCR used universal primers M1SS and BC2_uni_R on all cDNA. In the paper's pipeline: Normalization of each sample was performed by random selection of 1 million high-quality reads, each carrying a distinct molecular identifier. Instead of being binned into consensus sequences, reads that shared molecular identifiers were thrown out. CDR3 identification, clonotype clustering and error correction used MiTCR with a Q25 quality threshold and the strictest error-elimination algorithm. A nonparametric unseen species model with Euler transformation was used to estimate lower-bound total TCR beta diversity. TCRdb trimmed the raw reads at Q25, called clones with MiXCR and kept productive beta chains. Entries are consolidated by CDR3 protein sequence, retaining the most common genes and DNA. The V and J calls and clone size are TCRdb's, not the authors'. The sample table holds hundreds of thousands of distinct CDR3 sequences, of which under 45% were seen once. The ten largest clonotypes hold roughly a fifth of the sample.

The sequence was obtained from a man between 60 and 70 years old in good health. The sequence is built from TRBV6-2 or TRBV6-3 and TRBJ2-1, with the D assignment possibly TRBD1 or TRBD2, given 6 matching bases for each. Matching the DNA end better, TRBJ2-7 makes the J call doubtful. The sample taken for sequencing was blood. The CDR3 protein: CATRRDNSYNEQYF. The nucleotide sequence reads as follows: TGTGCCACGCGGCGGGACAACTCCTACAATGAGCAGTACTTC.